This T cell receptor beta chain originates from a study of cytomegalovirus exposure and HLA in healthy donors. PCR involved 60 Vbeta and 13 Jbeta primers. Sequencing used immunoSEQ multiplex PCR; TCRdb keeps in-frame clones, though not all of them. This sample carries some 150,000 clones, over 60% of them seen once, and the ten largest clones take 1.5% to 2%. V trimming: 5 bases; J trimming: 5 bases; junction bases outside the gene matches: 9. The CDR3 consists of 15 residues. The germline CDR1 and CDR2 sequences are LNHDA and SQIVND (reference sequence). A word on this clone: The antigen is unknown.

Study-level results: HLA restriction was apparent for most CMV-associated TCR beta chains in a later analysis. Of the V segments, some could not be distinguished, including TRBV6-2 and TRBV6-3, and were excluded.

The sample taken for sequencing was PBMCs. The chain links TRBV19 to TRBJ2-7; 10 bases align to TRBD2. The sequence came from a woman in her thirties or forties in good health and CMV-seronegative. The DNA for the CDR3 is TGTGCCAGTAGTCTCGGGACAGCGGGGGGGGACGAGCAGTACTTC. The encoded protein is CASSLGTAGGDEQYF.